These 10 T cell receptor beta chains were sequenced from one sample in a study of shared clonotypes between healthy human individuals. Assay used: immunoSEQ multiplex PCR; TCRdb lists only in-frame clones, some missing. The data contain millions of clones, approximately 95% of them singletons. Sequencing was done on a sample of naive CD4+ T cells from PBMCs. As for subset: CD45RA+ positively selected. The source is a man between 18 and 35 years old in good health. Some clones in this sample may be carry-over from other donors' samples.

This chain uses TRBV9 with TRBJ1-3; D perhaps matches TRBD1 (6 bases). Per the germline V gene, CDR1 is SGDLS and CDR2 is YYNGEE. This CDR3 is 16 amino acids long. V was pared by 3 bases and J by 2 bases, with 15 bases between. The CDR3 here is CASSALQGKPGNTIYF. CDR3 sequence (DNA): TGTGCCAGCAGCGCACTTCAGGGGAAGCCTGGAAACACCATATATTTT.

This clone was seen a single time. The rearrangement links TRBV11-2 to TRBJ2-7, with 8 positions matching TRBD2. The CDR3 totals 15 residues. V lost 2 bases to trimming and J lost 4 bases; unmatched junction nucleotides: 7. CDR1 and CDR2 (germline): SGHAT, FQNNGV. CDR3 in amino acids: CASSLSGGRLYEQYF. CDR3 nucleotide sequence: TGTGCCAGCAGCTTATCTGGCGGGAGGCTGTACGAGCAGTACTTC.

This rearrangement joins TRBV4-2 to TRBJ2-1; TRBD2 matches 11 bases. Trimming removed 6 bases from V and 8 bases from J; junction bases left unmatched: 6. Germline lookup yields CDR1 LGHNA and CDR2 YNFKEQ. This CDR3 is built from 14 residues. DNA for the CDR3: TGTGCCAGCAGTTCTAGCGGGAGGATCGATGAGCAGTTCTTC. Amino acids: CASSSSGRIDEQFF.

The CDR3 DNA sequence: TGTGCCAGCAGCTTAAGCACAGGACCCCTTCGGGCTTTCTTT. Residues: CASSLSTGPLRAFF. The genes are TRBV11-2 and TRBJ1-1, with a weak D call TRBD1 (5 bases). Germline CDR1 reads SGHAT; CDR2 reads FQNNGV. The CDR3 is made up of 14 amino acids. Trimming stripped 2 bases from V and 11 bases from J, with 18 bases between.

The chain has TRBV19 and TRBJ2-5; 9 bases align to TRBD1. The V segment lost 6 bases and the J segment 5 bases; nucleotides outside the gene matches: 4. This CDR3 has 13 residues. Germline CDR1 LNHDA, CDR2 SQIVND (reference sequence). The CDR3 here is CASRGTGKETQYF. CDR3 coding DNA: TGTGCCAGTAGGGGGACAGGGAAGGAGACCCAGTACTTC. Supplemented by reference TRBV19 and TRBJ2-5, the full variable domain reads DGGITQSPKYLFRKEGQNVTLSCEQNLNHDAMYWYRQDPGQGLRLIYYSQIVNDFQKGDIAEGYSVSREKKESFPLTVTSAQKNPTAFYLCASRGTGKETQYFGPGTRLLVL.

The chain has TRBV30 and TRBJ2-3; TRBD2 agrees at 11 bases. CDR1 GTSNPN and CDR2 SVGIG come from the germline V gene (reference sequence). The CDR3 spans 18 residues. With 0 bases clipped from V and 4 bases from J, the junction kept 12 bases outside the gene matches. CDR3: CAWSVGARGLAGADTQYF. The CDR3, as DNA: TGTGCCTGGAGTGTAGGGGCCCGTGGACTAGCGGGTGCAGATACGCAGTATTTT. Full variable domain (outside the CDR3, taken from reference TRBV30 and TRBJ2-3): SQTIHQWPATLVQPVGSPLSLECTVEGTSNPNLYWYRQAAGRGLQLLFYSVGIGQISSEVPQNLSASRPQDRQFILSSKKLLLSDSGFYLCAWSVGARGLAGADTQYFGPGTRLTVL.

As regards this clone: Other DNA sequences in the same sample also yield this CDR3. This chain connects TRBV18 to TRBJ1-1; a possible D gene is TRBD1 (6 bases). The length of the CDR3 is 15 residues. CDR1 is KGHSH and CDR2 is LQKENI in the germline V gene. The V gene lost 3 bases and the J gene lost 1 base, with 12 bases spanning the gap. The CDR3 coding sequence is TGTGCCAGCTCACCCCTCGGACAGTCGAACACTGAAGCTTTCTTT. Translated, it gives CASSPLGQSNTEAFF.

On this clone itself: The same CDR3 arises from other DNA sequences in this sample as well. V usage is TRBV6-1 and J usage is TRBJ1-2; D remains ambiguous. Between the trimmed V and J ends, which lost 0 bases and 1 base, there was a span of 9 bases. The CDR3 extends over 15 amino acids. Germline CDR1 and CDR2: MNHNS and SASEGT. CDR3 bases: TGTGCCAGCAGTGAAGCGGGAACAGTTAACTATGGCTACACCTTC. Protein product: CASSEAGTVNYGYTF.

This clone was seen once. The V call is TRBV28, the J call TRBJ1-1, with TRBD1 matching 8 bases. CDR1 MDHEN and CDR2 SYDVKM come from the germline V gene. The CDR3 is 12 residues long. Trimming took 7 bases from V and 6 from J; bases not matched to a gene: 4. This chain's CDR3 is CASIGQGPEAFF. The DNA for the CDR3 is TGTGCCAGCATCGGACAGGGACCTGAAGCTTTCTTT.

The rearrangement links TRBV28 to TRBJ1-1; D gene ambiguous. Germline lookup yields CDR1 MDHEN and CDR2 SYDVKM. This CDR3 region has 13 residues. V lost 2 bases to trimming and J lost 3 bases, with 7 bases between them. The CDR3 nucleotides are TGTGCCAGCAGTTTAATTCTTGACACTGAAGCTTTCTTT. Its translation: CASSLILDTEAFF. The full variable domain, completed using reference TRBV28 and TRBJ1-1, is DVKVTQSSRYLVKRTGEKVFLECVQDMDHENMFWYRQDPGLGLRLIYFSYDVKMKEKGDIPEGYSVSREKKERFSLILESASTNQTSMYLCASSLILDTEAFFGQGTRLTVV.